The entry that follows covers one T cell receptor (beta chain) sequence. This receptor's antigen is unknown. Per-base qualities were not stored, and no clone one base away is much larger. Library construction relied on RT-PCR. Instrument used: Illumina HiSeq 2500. TCRdb itself trimmed the public reads at Q25 with fastp, ran MiXCR and retained productive beta chains. Each CDR3 protein gets just one entry, which takes the most common genes and DNA from the rows behind it. The sample yields about 800,000 distinct CDR3 sequences; around 20% were counted once. Roughly a tenth of the sample is taken by the ten largest. The CDR3 spans 16 residues, from the cysteine through the phenylalanine. Of the read, only the CDR3 DNA is kept; its 48 bases are in frame from base 1. According to the germline V gene, CDR1 reads SGDLS and CDR2 reads YYNGEE. The junction shows trimming of 7 bases on V and 3 bases on J, and the gene matches do not reach 10 bases of it.

This sample is part of a study of response to subunit inactivated influenza vaccine (dated by TCRdb to 2017 to 2018). Regarding the research as a whole: To follow how T cells responded to a trivalent subunit inactivated influenza vaccine, the researchers relied on deep quantitative profiling of the T cell receptor repertoire. What the research found in general, with its limitations: The authors suggested that each seasonal influenza vaccination may recruit only a limited number of new T cells.

The sample in question was PBMCs from blood, obtained approximately 5 days after vaccination. Recombination connected TRBV9 to TRBJ2-1; 10 junctional bases match TRBD1. The TCR was taken from a man aged 45-65 years who received an inactivated influenza vaccine. Donor details come from another sample of the same person, matched by shared clones. The CDR3 corresponds to CASGQGGDTVYNEQFF. The bases read TGTGCCAGCGGACAGGGGGGTGACACGGTCTACAATGAGCAGTTCTTC.